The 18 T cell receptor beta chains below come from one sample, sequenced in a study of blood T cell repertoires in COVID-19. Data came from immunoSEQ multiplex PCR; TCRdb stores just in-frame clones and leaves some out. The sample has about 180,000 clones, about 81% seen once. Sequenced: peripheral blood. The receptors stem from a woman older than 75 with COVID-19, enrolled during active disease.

The CDR3 reads CASSQTGAYNEQFF. For the CDR3, the DNA is TGTGCCAGCAGCCAGACAGGAGCCTACAATGAGCAGTTCTTC. The V gene is TRBV3-1 (or the pseudogene TRBV3-2), the J gene TRBJ2-1; tentative D call: TRBD1 (6 bases). This CDR3 is built from 14 residues. Germline loops: CDR1 LGHDT, CDR2 YNNKEL (reference sequence). V gave up 3 bases and J gave up 2 bases, with 8 bases separating them.

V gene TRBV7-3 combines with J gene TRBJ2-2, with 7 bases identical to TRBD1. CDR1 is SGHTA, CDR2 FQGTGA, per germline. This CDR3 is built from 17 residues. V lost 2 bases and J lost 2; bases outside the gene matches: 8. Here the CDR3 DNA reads TGTGCCAGCAGCTTACTCCCTGGGACAGTCAACACCGGGGAGCTGTTTTTT. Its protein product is CASSLLPGTVNTGELFF.

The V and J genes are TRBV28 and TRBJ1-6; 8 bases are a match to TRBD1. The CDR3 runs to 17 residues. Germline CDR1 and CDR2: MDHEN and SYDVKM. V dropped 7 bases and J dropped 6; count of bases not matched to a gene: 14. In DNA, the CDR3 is TGTGCCAGCACTCCCACAAGCTGGGGACAGGCTAATTCACCCCTCCACTTT. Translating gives CASTPTSWGQANSPLHF.

CDR3 loop: CSERGTVADEQFF. Written as DNA, the CDR3 is TGCAGTGAACGGGGGACTGTAGCCGATGAGCAGTTCTTC. J is TRBJ2-1 and V is TRBV29-1; TRBD2 is a possible D gene (6 bases). The CDR3 is made up of 13 amino acids. Germline assignment: CDR1 SQVTM and CDR2 ANQGSEA.

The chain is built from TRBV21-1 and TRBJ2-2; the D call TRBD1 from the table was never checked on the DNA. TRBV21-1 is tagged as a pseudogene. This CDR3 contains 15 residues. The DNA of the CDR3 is TGTGCCAGCAGCACAGACAGGGGAAACACCGGGGAGCTGTTTTTT. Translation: CASSTDRGNTGELFF.

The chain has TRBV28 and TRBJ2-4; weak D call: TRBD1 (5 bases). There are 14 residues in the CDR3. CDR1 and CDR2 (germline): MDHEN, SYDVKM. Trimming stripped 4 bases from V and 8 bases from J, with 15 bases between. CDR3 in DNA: TGTGCCAGCAGTTCCCCCCGCTCAGGGTACATTCAGTACTTC. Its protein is CASSSPRSGYIQYF. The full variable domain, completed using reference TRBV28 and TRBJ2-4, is DVKVTQSSRYLVKRTGEKVFLECVQDMDHENMFWYRQDPGLGLRLIYFSYDVKMKEKGDIPEGYSVSREKKERFSLILESASTNQTSMYLCASSSPRSGYIQYFGAGTRLSVL.

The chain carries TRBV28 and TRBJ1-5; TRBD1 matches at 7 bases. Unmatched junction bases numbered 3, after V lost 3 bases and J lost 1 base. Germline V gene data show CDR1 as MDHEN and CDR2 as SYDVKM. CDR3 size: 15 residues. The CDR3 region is CASSLGTESNQPQHF. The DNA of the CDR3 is TGTGCCAGCAGTTTGGGGACAGAGAGCAATCAGCCCCAGCATTTT. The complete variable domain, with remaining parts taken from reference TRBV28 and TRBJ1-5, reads DVKVTQSSRYLVKRTGEKVFLECVQDMDHENMFWYRQDPGLGLRLIYFSYDVKMKEKGDIPEGYSVSREKKERFSLILESASTNQTSMYLCASSLGTESNQPQHFGDGTRLSIL.

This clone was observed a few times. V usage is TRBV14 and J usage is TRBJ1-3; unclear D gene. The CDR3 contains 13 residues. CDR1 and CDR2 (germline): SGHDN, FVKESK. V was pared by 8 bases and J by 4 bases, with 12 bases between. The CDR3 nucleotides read TGTGCCAGCCGACTAGGCACCGGAAACACCATATATTTT. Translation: CASRLGTGNTIYF.

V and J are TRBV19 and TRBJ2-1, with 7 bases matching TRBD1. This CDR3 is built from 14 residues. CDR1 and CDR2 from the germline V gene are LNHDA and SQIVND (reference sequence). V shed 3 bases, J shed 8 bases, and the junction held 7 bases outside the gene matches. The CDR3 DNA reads TGTGCCAGTAGTATTTACAGGGGTAGCGATGAGCAGTTCTTC. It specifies CASSIYRGSDEQFF.

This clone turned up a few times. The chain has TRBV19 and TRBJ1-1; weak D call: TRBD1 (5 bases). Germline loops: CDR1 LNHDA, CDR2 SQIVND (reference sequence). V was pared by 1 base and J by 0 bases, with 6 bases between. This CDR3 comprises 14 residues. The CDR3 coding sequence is TGTGCCAGTAGTATAGGACAGTTGAACACTGAAGCTTTCTTT. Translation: CASSIGQLNTEAFF.

The CDR3 coding sequence is TGTGCCAGCAGCCCTCCCGGCGGAAGCTCCTACGAGCAGTACTTC. Residues: CASSPPGGSSYEQYF. The V call is TRBV28, the J call TRBJ2-7; D unresolved. The CDR3 totals 15 residues. Germline CDR1 MDHEN, CDR2 SYDVKM. Deletions cut 6 bases from V and 0 bases from J, with 15 bases between.

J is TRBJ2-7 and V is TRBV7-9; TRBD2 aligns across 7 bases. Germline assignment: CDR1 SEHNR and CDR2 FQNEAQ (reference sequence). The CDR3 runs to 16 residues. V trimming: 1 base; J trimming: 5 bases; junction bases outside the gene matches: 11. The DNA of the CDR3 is TGTGCCAGCAGCTTAGAACCGGGCGGGAGAGGGGACGAGCAGTACTTC. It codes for CASSLEPGGRGDEQYF. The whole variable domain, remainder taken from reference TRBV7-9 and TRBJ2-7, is DTGVSQNPRHKITKRGQNVTFRCDPISEHNRLYWYRQTLGQGPEFLTYFQNEAQLEKSRLLSDRFSAERPKGSFSTLEIQRTEQGDSAMYLCASSLEPGGRGDEQYFGPGTRLTVT.

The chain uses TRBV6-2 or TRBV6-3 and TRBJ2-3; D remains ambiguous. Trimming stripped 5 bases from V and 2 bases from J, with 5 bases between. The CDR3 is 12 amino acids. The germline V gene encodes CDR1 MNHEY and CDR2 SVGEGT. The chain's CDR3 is CASSKHTDTQYF. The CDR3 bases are TGTGCCAGCAGTAAACACACAGATACGCAGTATTTT.

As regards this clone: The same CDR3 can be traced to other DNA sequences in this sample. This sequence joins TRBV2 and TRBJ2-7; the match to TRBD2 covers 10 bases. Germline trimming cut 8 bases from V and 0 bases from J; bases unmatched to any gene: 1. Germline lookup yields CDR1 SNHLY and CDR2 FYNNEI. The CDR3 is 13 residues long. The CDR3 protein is CASRTSGSYEQYF. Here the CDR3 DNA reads TGTGCCAGCCGGACTAGCGGCTCCTACGAGCAGTACTTC.

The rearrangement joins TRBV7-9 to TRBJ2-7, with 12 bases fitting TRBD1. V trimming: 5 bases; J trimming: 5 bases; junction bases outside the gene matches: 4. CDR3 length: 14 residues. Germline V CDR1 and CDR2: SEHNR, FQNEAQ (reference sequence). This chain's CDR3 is CASSHGTGGHEQYF. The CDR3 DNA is TGTGCCAGCAGCCACGGGACAGGGGGCCACGAGCAGTACTTC. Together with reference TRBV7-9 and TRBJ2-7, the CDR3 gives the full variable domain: DTGVSQNPRHKITKRGQNVTFRCDPISEHNRLYWYRQTLGQGPEFLTYFQNEAQLEKSRLLSDRFSAERPKGSFSTLEIQRTEQGDSAMYLCASSHGTGGHEQYFGPGTRLTVT.

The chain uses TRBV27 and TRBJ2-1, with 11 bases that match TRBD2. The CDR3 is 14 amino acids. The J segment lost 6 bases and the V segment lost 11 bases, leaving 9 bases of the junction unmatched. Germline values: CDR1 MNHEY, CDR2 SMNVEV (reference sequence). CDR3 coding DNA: TGTGCCGCATCCCCGGGACTAGCGGTCAATGAGCAGTTCTTC. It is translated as CAASPGLAVNEQFF.

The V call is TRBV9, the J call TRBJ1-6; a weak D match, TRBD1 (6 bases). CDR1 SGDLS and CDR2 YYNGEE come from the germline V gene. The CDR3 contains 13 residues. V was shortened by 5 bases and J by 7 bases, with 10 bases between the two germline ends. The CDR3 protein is CASSVTGNSPLHF. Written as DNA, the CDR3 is TGTGCCAGCAGTGTGACAGGAAATTCACCCCTCCACTTT. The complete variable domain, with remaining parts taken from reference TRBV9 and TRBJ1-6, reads DSGVTQTPKHLITATGQRVTLRCSPRSGDLSVYWYQQSLDQGLQFLIQYYNGEERAKGNILERFSAQQFPDLHSELNLSSLELGDSALYFCASSVTGNSPLHFGNGTRLTVT.

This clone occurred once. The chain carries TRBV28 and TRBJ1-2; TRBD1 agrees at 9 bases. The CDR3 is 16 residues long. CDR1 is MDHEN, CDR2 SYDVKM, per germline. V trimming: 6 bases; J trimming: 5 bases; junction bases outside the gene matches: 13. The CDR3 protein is CASRPIPDRGVYGYTF. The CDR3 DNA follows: TGTGCCAGCAGACCGATCCCCGACAGGGGGGTATATGGCTACACCTTC.